These T cell receptor beta chains were read from a single sample in a study of blood T cell repertoires in COVID-19. Sequenced by immunoSEQ multiplex PCR; TCRdb stores in-frame clones only, minus some. The sample includes around 110,000 clones, about nine tenths of them seen just once. Sequenced: peripheral blood. All receptors come from a human donor with active COVID-19. The donor label of this sample is uncertain. Both conserved end residues are part of each CDR3. Each record gives: clone size, D gene, J gene, V gene, CDR3 DNA, CDR3 protein. A D gene is named only where the DNA matches it firmly. Clone size is given for some rows only: seen once, a few or many times, or a class if the clone is expanded.

NA,TRBD1,TRBJ2-6,TRBV24-1,TGTGCCACCAGTGATCCGCGTAGACAGGGGGGCTCTGGGGCCAACGTCCTGACTTTC,CATSDPRRQGGSGANVLTF
NA,TRBD1,TRBJ1-6,TRBV2,TGTGCCAGCACTGGGACAGGGGCTTCCCCCTCCTATAATTCACCCCTCCACTTT,CASTGTGASPSYNSPLHF
NA,TRBD2,TRBJ2-7,TRBV4-3,TGCGCCAGCAGCCAAGATGTGGCCAGCGGGGGAGCATACGAGCAGTACTTC,CASSQDVASGGAYEQYF
NA,NA,TRBJ2-2,TRBV28,TGTGCCACTTGCGACGGGTCGGGCACCGGGGAGCTGTTTTTT,CATCDGSGTGELFF
NA,NA,TRBJ2-5,TRBV21-1,TGTGCCAGCAGCAGTGAACGCGGGTGGGGGGTTGTTCAAGAGACCCAGTACTTC,CASSSERGWGVVQETQYF
NA,TRBD1,TRBJ2-2,TRBV9,TGTGCCAGCAGCGTAGGTGGACAGGGGAGGAGCGGGGAGCTGTTTTTT,CASSVGGQGRSGELFF
NA,TRBD1,TRBJ1-2,TRBV7-9,TGTGCCAGCAGCTTAGCGTGGACAGGGGACTATGGCTACACCTTC,CASSLAWTGDYGYTF
NA,NA,TRBJ2-7,TRBV18,TGTGCCAGCTCATTTCGGCAGGGCCACGAGCAGTACTTC,CASSFRQGHEQYF
NA,NA,TRBJ1-3,TRBV6-5,TGTGCCAGCAGTCAGACAGGTAGCGGAAACACCATATATTTT,CASSQTGSGNTIYF
NA,NA,TRBJ1-1,TRBV18,TGTGCCAGCTCACCACGGGACTTCATGAACACTGAAGCTTTCTTT,CASSPRDFMNTEAFF
once,TRBD1,TRBJ1-1,TRBV6-5,TGTGCCAGCAGTTCCGGGACAGGGAACACTGAAGCTTTCTTT,CASSSGTGNTEAFF
NA,TRBD1,TRBJ2-3,TRBV28,TGTGCCAGCAGCACTGCGGGACAGGGGGCAGATACGCAGTATTTT,CASSTAGQGADTQYF
NA,NA,TRBJ1-1,TRBV7-8,TGTGCCAGCAGCCACGCGGGAGGGACTGAAGCTTTCTTT,CASSHAGGTEAFF
NA,NA,TRBJ1-4,TRBV5-1,TGCGCCAGCAGCGCCGTCCGGGGGGCTAATGAAAAACTGTTTTTT,CASSAVRGANEKLFF
NA,NA,TRBJ2-2,TRBV4-3,TGCGCCAGCAGCCAAGAGGAGCGTGGTGGGGAGCTGTTTTTT,CASSQEERGGELFF
NA,TRBD2,TRBJ2-3,TRBV19,TGTGCCAGTAGTACAAAAACGACTAGCGGGGGCCGGGGTACGCAGTATTTT,CASSTKTTSGGRGTQYF
NA,NA,TRBJ2-5,TRBV27,TGTGCCAGCAGTTTATACGGTGGGACCCAGTACTTC,CASSLYGGTQYF
once,TRBD2,TRBJ2-1,TRBV10-3,TGTGCCGCGTCGGGGGGGAGCTCCTACAATGAGCAGTTCTTC,CAASGGSSYNEQFF
NA,TRBD2,TRBJ2-2,TRBV10-1,TGCGCCAGCAGTGAAGAGCGGGGGAACACCGGGGAGCTGTTTTTT,CASSEERGNTGELFF
NA,NA,TRBJ2-2,TRBV7-8,TGTGCCAGCAGCGGGGCCGAGGTTGCCACCGGGGAGCTGTTTTTT,CASSGAEVATGELFF
once,NA,TRBJ2-3,TRBV7-8,TGTGCCAGCAGCCCCGCGGGAGATACGCAGTATTTT,CASSPAGDTQYF
NA,TRBD1,TRBJ1-2,TRBV7-2,TGTGCCAGCAGCCTGACAGGGCTTTATGGCTACACCTTC,CASSLTGLYGYTF
NA,NA,TRBJ2-3,TRBV2,TGTGCCAGCAGTGACAGGTACACAGATACGCAGTATTTT,CASSDRYTDTQYF
NA,TRBD2,TRBJ2-3,TRBV5-6,TGTGCCAGCAGCCGCGAGCGCGGGGGGCGTATATCGACAGATACGCAGTATTTT,CASSRERGGRISTDTQYF
NA,TRBD1,TRBJ1-2,TRBV30,TGTGCCTGGAGGAAAAACAGGGGTAACTATGGCTACACCTTC,CAWRKNRGNYGYTF
NA,TRBD2,TRBJ2-5,TRBV19,TGTGCCAGTAGTTCTAGCGGGGGGACCCAAGAGACCCAGTACTTC,CASSSSGGTQETQYF
NA,NA,TRBJ2-1,TRBV6-1,TGTGCCAGCAGTGAAGAGGCGACGGGCTACAATGAGCAGTTCTTC,CASSEEATGYNEQFF
NA,TRBD1,TRBJ1-5,TRBV6-6,TGTGCCAGCAATCGACAGGGGGCGATTCAGCCCCAGCATTTT,CASNRQGAIQPQHF
NA,TRBD2,TRBJ2-3,TRBV19,TGTGCCAGTAGTATAGCGGCGGGGGCAGATACGCAGTATTTT,CASSIAAGADTQYF
NA,NA,TRBJ2-2,TRBV28,TGTGCCAGCAGTTTATCCCGGGAAGATATGTGGGAGCTGTTTTTT,CASSLSREDMWELFF
once,TRBD2,TRBJ2-1,TRBV4-3,TGCGCCAGCAGCCCGGGAGGGCCCGGGGCCCCTCACCGGTTCTTC,CASSPGGPGAPHRFF
NA,TRBD2,TRBJ2-2,TRBV28,TGTGCCAGCAGTTTAACCATGGGAGCGGGGGCCGGGGAGCTGTTTTTT,CASSLTMGAGAGELFF
once,NA,TRBJ1-2,TRBV18,TGTGCCAGCTCACCAGGGAACAGGGCTAACTATGGCTACACCTTC,CASSPGNRANYGYTF
NA,NA,TRBJ2-1,TRBV5-4,TGTGCCAGCAGCTCAACTAGTGTCTACAATGAGCAGTTCTTC,CASSSTSVYNEQFF
NA,NA,TRBJ1-1,TRBV7-5,NA,CVRTPWGQGTRGPENTEAFF
NA,NA,TRBJ2-2,TRBV25-1,TGTGCCAGCAGTGAATCGGGGATCTTCCGGGTCACCGGGGAGCTGTTTTTT,CASSESGIFRVTGELFF
NA,TRBD2,TRBJ2-3,TRBV2,TGTGCCAGCAGACGAACCACTCTAGCGGGGGGAAGCACAGATACGCAGTATTTT,CASRRTTLAGGSTDTQYF
NA,TRBD1,TRBJ2-1,TRBV7-2,TGTGCCAGCAGCTTAGCGTCAGGGGGCGCCCCAATTTACAATGAGCAGTTCTTC,CASSLASGGAPIYNEQFF
NA,NA,TRBJ1-4,TRBV28,TGTGCCAGCAGTTTCGGCGGGGCAACTAATGAAAAACTGTTTTTT,CASSFGGATNEKLFF
NA,NA,TRBJ1-3,TRBV7-9,TGTGCCAGCATCCACGGGGGAGGTGGAAACACCATATATTTT,CASIHGGGGNTIYF
NA,TRBD1,TRBJ1-2,TRBV7-2,TGTGCCAGCAGCTTAGTTGGACCGACAGGGCTCAGTGGCTACACCTTC,CASSLVGPTGLSGYTF
NA,TRBD2,TRBJ2-5,TRBV6-1,TGTGCCAGCAGTGAGAACCGGGATACGGGGGGAGAGACCCAGTACTTC,CASSENRDTGGETQYF
many,NA,TRBJ1-2,TRBV2,TGTGCCAGCAGGTCCGGACAGTTACAAGGCTACACCTTC,CASRSGQLQGYTF
NA,NA,TRBJ1-2,TRBV4-1,TGCGCCAGCAGCCAAGCTGGCGGCAGATTAATCCCTAACTATGGCTACACCTTC,CASSQAGGRLIPNYGYTF
NA,TRBD1,TRBJ1-5,TRBV19,TGTGCCAGTAGTATAGCCAGGACAGGGGATCAGCCCCAGCATTTT,CASSIARTGDQPQHF
NA,NA,TRBJ1-5,TRBV28,TGTGCCAGCAGGGAGTATAGCAATCAGCCCCAGCATTTT,CASREYSNQPQHF
NA,TRBD2,TRBJ2-5,TRBV7-9,TGTGCCAGCAGTCCAGCGGGGGGGCCGATGGAGACCCAGTACTTC,CASSPAGGPMETQYF
few,NA,TRBJ1-6,TRBV5-4,TGTGCCAGCAGCCTCGTCGGGGGGCAAAATTCACCCCTCCACTTT,CASSLVGGQNSPLHF
NA,NA,TRBJ1-1,TRBV3-1/TRBV3-2,TGTGCCAGCAGCCAAGGGGTAAGCGGGAGTGAAGCTTTCTTT,CASSQGVSGSEAFF
NA,NA,TRBJ2-7,TRBV7-2,TGTGCCAGCAGCTTGAGGAGTCTCTCCTACGAGCAGTACTTC,CASSLRSLSYEQYF
NA,NA,TRBJ1-1,TRBV11-2,TGTGCCAGCACCCTTTTGGGGGCAACTGCTGAAGCTTTCTTT,CASTLLGATAEAFF
NA,NA,TRBJ1-2,TRBV4-3,TGCGCCAGCAGCCAAGGGGAGAACTATGGCTACACCTTC,CASSQGENYGYTF
NA,TRBD2,TRBJ2-5,TRBV7-2,TGTGCCAGCAGCTTAGCAGGTCTAGCGGGGGGACAAGAGACCCAGTACTTC,CASSLAGLAGGQETQYF
NA,TRBD1,TRBJ2-7,TRBV10-3,TGTGCCATCAGTCCCCCCGCGGGACAGGGGATCTACGAGCAGTACTTC,CAISPPAGQGIYEQYF
NA,TRBD1,TRBJ1-3,TRBV4-3,TGCGCCAGCAGCCACAACAGGGGATCTGGAAACACCATATATTTT,CASSHNRGSGNTIYF